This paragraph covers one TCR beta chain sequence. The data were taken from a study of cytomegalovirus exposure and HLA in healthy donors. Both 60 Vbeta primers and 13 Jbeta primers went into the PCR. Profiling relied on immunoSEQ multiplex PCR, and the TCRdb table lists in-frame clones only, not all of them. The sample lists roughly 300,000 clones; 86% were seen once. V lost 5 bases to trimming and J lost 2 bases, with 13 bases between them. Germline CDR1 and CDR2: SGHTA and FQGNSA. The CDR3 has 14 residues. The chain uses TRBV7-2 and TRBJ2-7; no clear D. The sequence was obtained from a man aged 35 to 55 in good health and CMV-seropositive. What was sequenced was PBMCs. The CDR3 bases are TGTGCCAGCAGCCCTGCCGGTATACCCTACGAGCAGTACTTC. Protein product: CASSPAGIPYEQYF.